The 24 T cell receptor beta chains presented below share a single source sample, sequenced in a study of T cells in localized non-small cell lung cancer. The method was immunoSEQ multiplex PCR; TCRdb's version includes in-frame clones alone and lacks a portion of them. The sample consists of 70,000 to 90,000 clones, more than 70% of them appearing once. This specimen consisted of peripheral blood, obtained before any cancer treatment. The receptors come from a female donor over 55 with stage I lung adenocarcinoma.

This clone was detected only once. The chain employs TRBV10-2 and TRBJ2-5; D is undetermined. The CDR3 runs to 12 residues. The V end was cut by 4 bases, the J end by 7 bases, with 10 bases between. Germline V gene sequence: CDR1 WSHSY, CDR2 SAAADI. CDR3 residues: CASSAARGTQYF. The CDR3 DNA reads as TGCGCCAGCAGTGCCGCCCGCGGGACCCAGTACTTC.

The chain couples TRBV6-5 to TRBJ2-7, with D maybe TRBD1 (6 bases). The CDR3 extends over 14 amino acids. Germline-derived CDR1 and CDR2 are MNHEY and SVGAGI. The V end lost 2 bases, the J end lost 3 bases, and 11 bases lay between the germline ends. The CDR3 is CASSYGGQDYEQYF. The CDR3 region has the DNA TGTGCCAGCAGTTACGGGGGACAAGACTACGAGCAGTACTTC.

This sequence joins TRBV4-1 and TRBJ2-7, with a possible D match to TRBD1 (5 bases). The CDR3 is made up of 13 amino acids. V lost 3 bases and J 2 bases, leaving 8 bases between the germline ends. Germline lookup yields CDR1 MGHRA and CDR2 YSYEKL. The CDR3 loop is CASSQGPTYEQYF. The DNA of the CDR3 is TGCGCCAGCAGCCAGGGGCCCACCTACGAGCAGTACTTC.

This sequence joins TRBV7-9 and TRBJ2-7, with TRBD2 as a possible D gene (6 bases). Germline V gives CDR1 SEHNR, CDR2 FQNEAQ (reference sequence). The V and J ends lost 6 bases and 2 bases respectively, with 26 bases between them. The length of the CDR3 is 18 residues. The CDR3 region has the DNA TGTGCCAGCAGTCATTTTCGGCTGCGGGGCGGCCAAGCCTACGAGCAGTACTTC. Its protein product is CASSHFRLRGGQAYEQYF.

V is TRBV30 and J is TRBJ1-3; no reliable D call. The CDR3 is 15 residues long. Germline CDR1 and CDR2: GTSNPN and SVGIG (reference sequence). Trimming removed 2 bases at V and 0 bases at J, with 11 bases between. CDR3 in DNA: TGTGCCTGGAGTCTTAGACGGACCTCTGGAAACACCATATATTTT. Amino acid sequence: CAWSLRRTSGNTIYF. Supplemented by reference TRBV30 and TRBJ1-3, the full variable domain reads SQTIHQWPATLVQPVGSPLSLECTVEGTSNPNLYWYRQAAGRGLQLLFYSVGIGQISSEVPQNLSASRPQDRQFILSSKKLLLSDSGFYLCAWSLRRTSGNTIYFGEGSWLTVV.

V and J are TRBV5-6 and TRBJ2-7; 13 bases match TRBD2. Germline CDR1 is SGHDT and CDR2 is YYEEEE. V was pared by 4 bases and J by 5 bases, with 3 bases of the junction left unmatched. The CDR3 runs to 14 residues. CDR3 in amino acids: CASSRGLAGDEQYF. The CDR3 nucleotides are TGTGCCAGCAGCCGAGGACTAGCGGGGGACGAGCAGTACTTC.

The rearrangement links TRBV4-3 to TRBJ2-1, with 8 bases that match TRBD1. This CDR3 contains 13 residues. V shed 9 bases, J shed 5 bases, and the junction held 6 bases outside the gene matches. Germline assignment: CDR1 LGHNA and CDR2 YSLEER. This chain's CDR3 is CASGQGLDNEQFF. In DNA, the CDR3 is TGCGCCAGTGGACAGGGCTTGGACAATGAGCAGTTCTTC.

The genes are TRBV7-2 and TRBJ2-1; 7 bases line up with TRBD2. The CDR3 extends over 13 amino acids. V shed 5 bases and J 6 bases; nucleotides not matched to a gene: 4. Germline assignment: CDR1 SGHTA and CDR2 FQGNSA. The CDR3 coding sequence is TGTGCCAGCAGCCAGACGGGGGGCAATGAGCAGTTCTTC. Protein: CASSQTGGNEQFF.

The table lists this clone with a count of one. J is TRBJ2-3 and V is TRBV5-1; 8 bases are shared with TRBD2. J lost 6 bases, V lost 3 bases, and 15 bases had no gene match. This CDR3 comprises 17 residues. Per germline, CDR1 SGHRS and CDR2 YFSETQ. The DNA of the CDR3 is TGCGCCAGCAGCTATCCCCTAGCGGGCCCAGGCAGGGATACGCAGTATTTT. Translated: CASSYPLAGPGRDTQYF.

The genes are TRBV6-5 and TRBJ1-2; 7 bases are a match to TRBD1. Germline CDR1 is MNHEY and CDR2 is SVGAGI. The ends lost 0 bases at V and 4 bases at J; junction bases unmatched: 2. CDR3 length: 14 amino acids. The CDR3 DNA sequence: TGTGCCAGCAGTTACTCAGGGGGCGGCTATGGCTACACCTTC. It is translated as CASSYSGGGYGYTF.

The rearrangement uses TRBV6-5 and TRBJ1-4; TRBD1 matches 7 bases. Germline CDR1 MNHEY, CDR2 SVGAGI. This CDR3 has 15 residues. Unmatched junction bases numbered 7, after V lost 6 bases and J lost 3 bases. The CDR3 region is CASRPTGEANEKLFF. In DNA, the CDR3 is TGTGCCAGCAGGCCAACAGGGGAAGCTAATGAAAAACTGTTTTTT.

This chain joins TRBV5-1 and TRBJ2-4, with D perhaps TRBD2 (5 bases). Trimming removed 0 bases from V and 8 bases from J, with 9 bases in between. The germline V gene has CDR1 SGHRS and CDR2 YFSETQ. This CDR3 contains 13 residues. CDR3 protein: CASSLVTRDIQYF. As DNA, the CDR3 is TGCGCCAGCAGCTTGGTGACGCGGGACATTCAGTACTTC.

The genes are TRBV6-5 and TRBJ1-5; D is undetermined. V lost 6 bases, J lost 3 bases, and 12 bases lay in between. This CDR3 is 14 amino acids long. The V gene's germline CDR1 is MNHEY and CDR2 SVGAGI. In DNA form, the CDR3 reads TGTGCCAGCAGCATAGGAGGGAACAATCAGCCCCAGCATTTT. Its protein is CASSIGGNNQPQHF.

The chain links TRBV28 to TRBJ2-2; 8 bases are shared with TRBD1. Germline V lookup: CDR1 MDHEN, CDR2 SYDVKM. The trim removed 7 bases at V and 5 bases at J, leaving 3 bases unmatched. The CDR3 is 13 residues long. CDR3 amino acids: CASTTGGTGELFF. The CDR3 coding sequence is TGTGCCAGCACAACAGGGGGAACCGGGGAGCTGTTTTTT. Looking up the rest from reference TRBV28 and TRBJ2-2 gives the full variable domain: DVKVTQSSRYLVKRTGEKVFLECVQDMDHENMFWYRQDPGLGLRLIYFSYDVKMKEKGDIPEGYSVSREKKERFSLILESASTNQTSMYLCASTTGGTGELFFGEGSRLTVL.

V usage is TRBV11-1 and J usage is TRBJ2-7, with 9 bases identical to TRBD2. V lost 2 bases, J lost 7 bases, and 9 bases stayed unmatched. The CDR3 is made up of 15 amino acids. The germline gives CDR1 SGHAT, CDR2 FQDESV (reference sequence). Here the CDR3 reads CASSLTRGGLGEQYF. In nucleotides, the CDR3 is TGTGCCAGCAGCTTAACGCGGGGGGGCCTCGGAGAGCAGTACTTC.

This rearrangement joins TRBV19 to TRBJ2-3; TRBD1 agrees at 9 bases. The CDR3 is 14 amino acids. Germline CDR1 and CDR2: LNHDA and SQIVND (reference sequence). Losses at the gene ends were 6 bases for V and 5 bases for J; bases not matched to a gene: 6. The CDR3 coding sequence is TGTGCCAGTAGAGATCGACAGGGGGGAGATACGCAGTATTTT. It codes for CASRDRQGGDTQYF.

CDR3 residues: CASSRGRVSYEQYF. Written as DNA, the CDR3 is TGTGCCAGCAGTCGAGGACGAGTGAGCTACGAGCAGTACTTC. This chain links TRBV2 with TRBJ2-7; D call uncertain. V lost 5 bases and J lost 3, with 14 bases in between. This CDR3 contains 14 residues. Germline V gene data show CDR1 as SNHLY and CDR2 as FYNNEI.

The chain carries TRBV29-1 and TRBJ1-2; 7 positions agree with TRBD1. Losses at the gene ends were 7 bases for V and 6 bases for J; bases not matched to a gene: 8. The CDR3 runs 12 residues. Germline values: CDR1 SQVTM, CDR2 ANQGSEA. CDR3 coding DNA: TGCAGCGCGACAGGGACCTTGGATGGCTACACCTTC. Translated, it gives CSATGTLDGYTF.

This clone has just a few counts. J is TRBJ2-7 and V is TRBV19, with D maybe TRBD1 (5 bases). The V gene's germline CDR1 is LNHDA and CDR2 SQIVND (reference sequence). This CDR3 has 14 amino acids. Trimming removed 4 bases at V and 0 bases at J, with 10 bases between. The CDR3 here is CASSRAGNSYEQYF. CDR3 nucleotides: TGTGCCAGTAGTAGGGCAGGGAACTCCTACGAGCAGTACTTC.

The CDR3 nucleotides are TGCGCCAGCAGCTTGACAGCGGGCCACACCGGGGAGCTGTTTTTT. Protein sequence: CASSLTAGHTGELFF. The chain employs TRBV5-1 and TRBJ2-2, with D tentatively TRBD2 (6 bases). The germline CDR1 and CDR2 sequences are SGHRS and YFSETQ. Trimming stripped 1 base from V and 3 bases from J, with 10 bases between. The CDR3 contains 15 residues.

Notes on this clone: Sequence at one end of the junction differs from germline and may be a read error. Other DNA sequences in the same sample also yield this CDR3. This sequence joins TRBV5-1 and TRBJ1-2; the D gene is possibly TRBD1 (5 bases). Germline V gene lookup returns CDR1 SGHRS and CDR2 YFSETQ. The CDR3 spans 13 residues. The CDR3 is CASSTRQRYGYTF. Here the CDR3 DNA reads TGCGCCAGCAGCACCCGACAGCGCTATGGTTACACCTTC.

This clone has just a few counts. The V call is TRBV5-1, the J call TRBJ2-1, with TRBD2 matching over 9 bases. The germline V gene has CDR1 SGHRS and CDR2 YFSETQ. This CDR3 is built from 15 residues. V lost 1 base to trimming and J lost 6 bases; unmatched junction nucleotides: 5. The CDR3 loop reads CASSLRTSVPNEQFF. For the CDR3, the DNA is TGCGCCAGCAGCTTGCGGACTAGCGTCCCCAATGAGCAGTTCTTC.

The count of this clone is one. The chain joins TRBV6-1 to TRBJ2-6, with D unclear. V shed 5 bases and J shed 0 bases, with 8 bases lying between them. The CDR3 extends over 15 amino acids. The germline CDR1 and CDR2 sequences are MNHNS and SASEGT. The CDR3 DNA sequence: TGTGCCAGCAGTTTTGACGGCTCTGGGGCCAACGTCCTGACTTTC. Its translation: CASSFDGSGANVLTF.

The chain joins TRBV7-3 to TRBJ2-1, with D tentatively TRBD1 (5 bases). CDR3 length: 13 residues. Germline V gene lookup returns CDR1 SGHTA and CDR2 FQGTGA. V was clipped by 4 bases and J by 6 bases, with 10 bases between them. The CDR3 loop is CASSSPRGNEQFF. The CDR3 nucleotides read TGTGCCAGCAGCTCACCAAGGGGCAATGAGCAGTTCTTC.